This T cell receptor (beta chain) was recovered during a study of T cells after yellow fever vaccination. TCRdb reanalysed the 5' RACE reads using MiXCR and keeps one entry per CDR3 protein. The profile covers approximately 300,000 distinct CDR3 sequences, with around 10% appearing a single time and less than 3.5% taken by the ten largest. The ends were cut back, 4 bases at V and 4 bases at J, with 15 bases in the middle. Looked up from germline, CDR1 is MNHNS and CDR2 is SASEGT. The CDR3 is 15 residues long. The source was CD4+ T cells sorted from PBMCs, collected 45 days after the yellow fever booster vaccination. The clonotype originates from a man in his late teens or twenties who received the YFV17D yellow fever vaccine. The chain recombines TRBV6-1 with TRBJ2-3; possibly TRBD2 for D (6 bases). CDR3 DNA: TGTGCCAGCAGTGCCGTACGTCGGGACTCAGATACGCAGTATTTT. Translating it yields CASSAVRRDSDTQYF.